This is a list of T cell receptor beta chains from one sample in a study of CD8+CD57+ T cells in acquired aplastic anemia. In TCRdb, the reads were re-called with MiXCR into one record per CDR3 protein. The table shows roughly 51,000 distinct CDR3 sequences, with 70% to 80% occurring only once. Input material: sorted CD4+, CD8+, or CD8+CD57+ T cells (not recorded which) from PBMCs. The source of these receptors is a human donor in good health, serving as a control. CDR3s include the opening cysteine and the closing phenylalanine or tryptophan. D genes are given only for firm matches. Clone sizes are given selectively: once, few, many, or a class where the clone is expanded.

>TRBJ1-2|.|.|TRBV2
TGTGCCAGCAGTTACTCGATACCCCCCCGTGGCTACACCTTC
CASSYSIPPRGYTF
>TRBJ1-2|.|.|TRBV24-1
TGTGCCACCAGTGGGGCAGGGTGGTATGGCTACACCTTC
CATSGAGWYGYTF
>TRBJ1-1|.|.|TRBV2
TGTGCCAGCAGTGACTCGGGGGCTGGAAACACTGAAGCTTTCTTT
CASSDSGAGNTEAFF
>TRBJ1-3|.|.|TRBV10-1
TGCGCCAGCCGTATTCCAAGCCGCTCTGGAAACACCATATATTTT
CASRIPSRSGNTIYF
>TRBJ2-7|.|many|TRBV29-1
TGCAGCGGCAAACAGGGTAACGAGCAGTACTTC
CSGKQGNEQYF
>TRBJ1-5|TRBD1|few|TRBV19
TGTGCCAGTAGTGAGGGACAGCATAGCAATCAGCCCCAGCATTTT
CASSEGQHSNQPQHF
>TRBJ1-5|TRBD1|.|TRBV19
TGTGCCAGTAGTGTCGACAGGGGGACGAATCAGCCCCAGCATTTT
CASSVDRGTNQPQHF
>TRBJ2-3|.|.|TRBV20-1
TGCAGTGCTAGAGGGGCTAGTATGGCAGATACGCAGTATTTT
CSARGASMADTQYF
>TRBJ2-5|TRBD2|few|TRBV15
TGTGCCACCAGCACAGAACTAGCGGGGGCGGAGACCCAGTACTTC
CATSTELAGAETQYF
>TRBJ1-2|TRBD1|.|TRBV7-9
TGTGCCAGCAGCACTACGACAGGGTCTGGCTACACCTTC
CASSTTTGSGYTF
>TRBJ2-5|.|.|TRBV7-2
TGTGCCAGCAGGGTCGGTGCCGAGACCCAGTACTTC
CASRVGAETQYF
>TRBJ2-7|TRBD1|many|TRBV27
TGTGCCAGCAGCCGGGACAGGTCCTACGAGCAGTACTTC
CASSRDRSYEQYF
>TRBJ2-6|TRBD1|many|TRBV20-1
TGCAGTGCTACACAGGGGGCCGTCTCTGGGGCCAACGTCCTGACTTTC
CSATQGAVSGANVLTF
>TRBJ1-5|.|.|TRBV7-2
TGTGCCAGCAGCACCCGACAGCTTAATCAGCCCCAGCATTTT
CASSTRQLNQPQHF
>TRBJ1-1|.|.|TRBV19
TGTGCCAGTAGTATACTAGTAGGGGAGACTGAAGCTTTCTTT
CASSILVGETEAFF
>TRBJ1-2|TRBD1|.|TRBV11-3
TGTGCCAGCAGCTTAGATCTACAGGGGATGGCTGGCTACACCTTC
CASSLDLQGMAGYTF
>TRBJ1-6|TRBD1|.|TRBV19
TGTGCCAGTACCGGACAGGTTGGGAGCCTCCACTTT
CASTGQVGSLHF
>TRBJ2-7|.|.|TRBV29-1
TGCAGCGTTGCCCACAGAGGCAAGACGTCTTACGAGCAGTACTTC
CSVAHRGKTSYEQYF
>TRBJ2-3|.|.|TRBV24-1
TGTGCCACGTACTCGGGAGTTCCAACAGATACGCAGTATTTT
CATYSGVPTDTQYF
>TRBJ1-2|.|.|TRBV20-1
TGCAGTGGGGCCGCTAACTATGGCTACACCTTC
CSGAANYGYTF
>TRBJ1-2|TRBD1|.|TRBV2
TGTGCCAGCAGGGACAGGGGACATAACTATGGCTACACCTTC
CASRDRGHNYGYTF
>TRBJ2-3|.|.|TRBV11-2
TGTGCCAGCAGCCGCAACCGACAGTCCACAGATACGCAGTATTTT
CASSRNRQSTDTQYF
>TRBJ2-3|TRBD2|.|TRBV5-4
TGTGCCAGCAGCTACGGACTAGCGGGAGTTCAAGATACGCAGTATTTT
CASSYGLAGVQDTQYF
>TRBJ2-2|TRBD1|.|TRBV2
TGTGCCAGCAGTACTAACAGGGGGCTCACCGGGGAGCTGTTTTTT
CASSTNRGLTGELFF
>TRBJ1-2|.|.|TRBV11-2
TGTGCCAGCAGCTCGAGCCGTGGCAGGGGAGACTATGGCTACACCTTC
CASSSSRGRGDYGYTF
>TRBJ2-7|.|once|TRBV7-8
TGTGCCAGCAGCTTAGAACATCTAGCTGCAAGCTCCTATGGGCAGTACTTT
CASSLEHLAASSYGQYF
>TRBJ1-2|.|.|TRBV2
TGTGCCAGCAGTTTATCCCAGGGGAACTATGGCTACGCCTTC
CASSLSQGNYGYAF
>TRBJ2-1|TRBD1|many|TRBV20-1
TGCAGTGCACCCGGGACAGCCCTAGACCTGAGCTCCTACAATGAGCAGTTCTTC
CSAPGTALDLSSYNEQFF
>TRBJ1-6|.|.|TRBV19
TGTGCCAGTAGTATCGCGGGAATGGATAATTCACCCCTCCACTTT
CASSIAGMDNSPLHF
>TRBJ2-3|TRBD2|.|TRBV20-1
TGCAGTGCTAGCGTCTTAGCGGGAGGTGGGACAGATACGCAGTATTTT
CSASVLAGGGTDTQYF
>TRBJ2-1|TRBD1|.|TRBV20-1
TGCAGTGCTAGGGACAGGGGATCCTACAATGAGCAGTTCTTC
CSARDRGSYNEQFF
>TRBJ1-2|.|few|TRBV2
TGTGCCAGCAGTGAGGCAAACGTCAATGGCTACACCTTC
CASSEANVNGYTF
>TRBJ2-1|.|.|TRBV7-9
TGTGCCGGTGGAGGGGGCCGGTACAATGAGCAGTTCTTC
CAGGGGRYNEQFF
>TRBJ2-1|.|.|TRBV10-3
TGTGCCATCAGTGCAGGGGAGTATGAGCAGTTCTTC
CAISAGEYEQFF
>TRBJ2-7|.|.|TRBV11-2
TGTGCCAGCAGCTTAGTTGAGACAGTAGGAGAGCAGTACTTC
CASSLVETVGEQYF
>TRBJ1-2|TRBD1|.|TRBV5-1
TGCGCCAGCAGCCCCGGGACAGGGAATAACTATGGCTACACCTTC
CASSPGTGNNYGYTF
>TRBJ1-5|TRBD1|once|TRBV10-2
TGCGCCAGCAGTGAGCCAGGACAGGGGCGTAATCAGCCCCAGCATTTT
CASSEPGQGRNQPQHF
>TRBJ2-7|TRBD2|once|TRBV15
TGTGCCACCAGCAGAGCGGGGGGCTCCTACGAGCAGTACTTC
CATSRAGGSYEQYF
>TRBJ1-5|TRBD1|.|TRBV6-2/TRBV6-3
TGTGCCAGCAGTGCCCGTGGACAGGGACTTACTCAGCCCCAGCATTTT
CASSARGQGLTQPQHF
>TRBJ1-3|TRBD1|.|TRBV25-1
TGTGCCAGCAGTGCTGGACAGGGGGCCACCATATATTTT
CASSAGQGATIYF
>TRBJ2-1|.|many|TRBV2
TGTGCCAGCAGTGGGGGGGTTTCCTACAATGAGCAGTTCTTC
CASSGGVSYNEQFF